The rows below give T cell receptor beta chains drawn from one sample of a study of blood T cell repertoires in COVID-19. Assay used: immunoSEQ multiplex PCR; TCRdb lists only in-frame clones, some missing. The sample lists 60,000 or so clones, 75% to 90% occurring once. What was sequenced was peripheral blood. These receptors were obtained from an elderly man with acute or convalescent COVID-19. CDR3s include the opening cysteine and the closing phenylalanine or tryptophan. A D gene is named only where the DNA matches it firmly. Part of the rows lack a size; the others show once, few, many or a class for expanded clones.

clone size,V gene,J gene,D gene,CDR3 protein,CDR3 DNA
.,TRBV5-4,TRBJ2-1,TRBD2,CASSLPAGGGGLLNEQFF,TGTGCCAGCAGCTTGCCGGCGGGGGGAGGGGGACTACTCAATGAGCAGTTCTTC
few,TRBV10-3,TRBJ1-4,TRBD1,CAIGQGLGDATNEKLFF,TGTGCCATCGGACAGGGCCTGGGGGATGCAACTAATGAAAAACTGTTTTTT
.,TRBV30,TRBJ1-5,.,CAWSVDTGQPQHF,TGTGCCTGGAGTGTAGACACTGGTCAGCCCCAGCATTTT
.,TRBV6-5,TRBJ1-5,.,CASSPTEYSNQPQHF,TGTGCCAGCAGTCCGACAGAGTATAGCAATCAGCCCCAGCATTTT
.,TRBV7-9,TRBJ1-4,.,CASSGSGVNNEKLFF,TGTGCCAGTAGCGGTTCGGGGGTTAATAATGAAAAACTGTTTTTT
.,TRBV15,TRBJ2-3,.,CATSRGGGAVDTQYF,TGTGCCACCAGCAGAGGTGGGGGGGCTGTCGATACGCAGTATTTT
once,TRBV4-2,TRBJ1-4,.,CASSQAGVGEKLFF,TGTGCCAGCAGCCAGGCAGGGGTAGGGGAAAAACTGTTTTTT
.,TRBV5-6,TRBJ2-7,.,CASSLWGGLYEQYF,TGTGCCAGCAGCTTGTGGGGGGGCCTCTACGAGCAGTACTTC
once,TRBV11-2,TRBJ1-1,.,CASSPSSAGREAFF,TGTGCCAGCAGCCCCTCGTCGGCGGGGAGGGAAGCTTTCTTT
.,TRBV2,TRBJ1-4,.,CASSVTDYNEKLFF,TGTGCCAGCAGTGTAACAGACTATAATGAAAAACTGTTTTTT
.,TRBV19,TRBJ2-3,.,CASSIAGRWIDTQYF,TGTGCCAGTAGTATAGCAGGTCGGTGGATAGATACGCAGTATTTT
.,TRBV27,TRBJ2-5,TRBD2,CASRRLGGARETQYF,TGTGCCAGCAGGCGGCTCGGGGGGGCGAGAGAGACCCAGTACTTC
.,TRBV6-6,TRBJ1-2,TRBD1,CASTPQGQGLGGYTF,TGTGCCAGCACCCCACAGGGACAGGGGTTAGGTGGCTACACCTTC
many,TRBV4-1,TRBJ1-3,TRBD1,CASSPQGAAGNTIYF,TGCGCCAGCAGCCCTCAGGGGGCAGCTGGAAACACCATATATTTT
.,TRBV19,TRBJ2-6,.,CASRSYSGANVLTF,TGTGCCAGTAGGAGCTATTCTGGGGCCAACGTCCTGACTTTC
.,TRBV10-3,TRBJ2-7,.,CAISESEDYEQYF,TGTGCCATCAGTGAGTCGGAGGACTACGAGCAGTACTTC
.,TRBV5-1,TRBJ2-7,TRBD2,CASSPTGRGHEQYF,TGCGCCAGCAGCCCCACGGGGAGGGGCCACGAGCAGTACTTC
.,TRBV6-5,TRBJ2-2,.,CASSYSPGGYTGELFF,TGTGCCAGCAGTTACTCGCCGGGGGGCTACACCGGGGAGCTGTTTTTT
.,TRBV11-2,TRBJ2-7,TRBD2,CASSSGGPYEQYF,TGTGCCAGCAGCTCGGGGGGGCCCTACGAGCAGTACTTC